A single sample gave rise to the 8 T cell receptor beta chains below, sequenced in a study of blood T cell repertoires in COVID-19. Sequencing was performed with immunoSEQ multiplex PCR; in TCRdb, only in-frame clones are kept and a portion is missing. The sample contains 100,000 to 150,000 clones, around 85% of which appear only once. Sequencing was carried out using peripheral blood. The receptors were gathered from a woman in her forties or fifties with acute or convalescent COVID-19.

A word on this clone: The junction departs from germline at one end; a sequencing error may be responsible. This chain links TRBV27 with TRBJ2-7, with 7 bases aligning to TRBD1. This CDR3 is 15 amino acids long. Germline assignment: CDR1 MNHEY and CDR2 SMNVEV (reference sequence). Written as DNA, the CDR3 is TGTGCCAGCAGTTTATTAGGGCAGGGGGAATACGTGCAGTACTTC. It is translated as CASSLLGQGEYVQYF.

This chain links TRBV5-8 with TRBJ1-2; 9 nucleotides line up with TRBD1. There are 15 residues in the CDR3. Germline CDR1 reads SGHTS; CDR2 reads YDEGEE. The V segment lost 2 bases and the J segment 6 bases; nucleotides outside the gene matches: 8. This chain's CDR3 is CASSLTGGLIDGYTF. As DNA, the CDR3 is TGTGCCAGCAGCTTAACAGGGGGCTTAATCGATGGCTACACCTTC.

In its sample, this clone was seen once. The genes are TRBV6-5 and TRBJ2-2; D may be TRBD1 (6 bases). Trimming cost V 4 bases and J 9 bases, with 9 bases left between them. Germline V CDR1 and CDR2: MNHEY, SVGAGI. The CDR3 is 12 residues long. The CDR3 loop is CASSLQGWELFF. The CDR3 nucleotides are TGTGCCAGCAGTTTACAGGGTTGGGAGCTGTTTTTT.

The chain links TRBV23-1 to TRBJ2-7, with 11 bases aligning to TRBD1. TRBV23-1 is assigned to the ORF class and has an uncertain function. The CDR3 is 14 residues long. The V segment lost 4 bases and the J segment 3 bases; nucleotides outside the gene matches: 2. Here the CDR3 reads CASSRGTGGYEQYF. As DNA, the CDR3 is TGCGCCAGCAGTCGAGGGACAGGGGGCTACGAGCAGTACTTC.

This clone showed up just a few times. The CDR3 loop reads CASSLAPGRTEAFF. In nucleotides, the CDR3 is TGTGCCAGCAGTCTCGCCCCAGGGCGCACTGAAGCTTTCTTT. This chain connects TRBV28 to TRBJ1-1; maybe TRBD1 (5 bases). V was pared by 5 bases and J by 4 bases, with 14 bases between. The germline CDR1 and CDR2 sequences are MDHEN and SYDVKM. CDR3 size: 14 residues.

V gene TRBV6-5 combines with J gene TRBJ1-2; tentatively, D is TRBD1 (5 bases). This CDR3 has 14 amino acids. With 0 bases removed from V and 4 bases from J, the gap between germline ends came to 9 bases. Germline-derived CDR1 and CDR2 are MNHEY and SVGAGI. The CDR3 spells CASSYSRVSYGYTF. Written as DNA, the CDR3 is TGTGCCAGCAGTTACTCCAGGGTTTCCTATGGCTACACCTTC.

The chain is built from TRBV11-2 and TRBJ2-1, with 9 nucleotides matching TRBD1. CDR1 is SGHAT, CDR2 FQNNGV, per germline. With V trimmed by 4 bases and J by 8 bases, 9 bases remained unmatched. The CDR3 loop spans 15 amino acids. CDR3 in DNA: TGTGCCAGCAGCTCCCCGGGACAGGGCGGTCATGAGCAGTTCTTC. Encoded protein: CASSSPGQGGHEQFF.

A few counts support this clone. The rearrangement links TRBV12-3 or TRBV12-4 to TRBJ1-2; tentative D call: TRBD1 (5 bases). The CDR3 spans 13 residues. V was trimmed by 6 bases and J by 7 bases, leaving 15 bases between them. The CDR3 bases are TGTGCCAGCAGCCCCCCGACTCAGGGTGGCTACACCTTC. Its protein product is CASSPPTQGGYTF.